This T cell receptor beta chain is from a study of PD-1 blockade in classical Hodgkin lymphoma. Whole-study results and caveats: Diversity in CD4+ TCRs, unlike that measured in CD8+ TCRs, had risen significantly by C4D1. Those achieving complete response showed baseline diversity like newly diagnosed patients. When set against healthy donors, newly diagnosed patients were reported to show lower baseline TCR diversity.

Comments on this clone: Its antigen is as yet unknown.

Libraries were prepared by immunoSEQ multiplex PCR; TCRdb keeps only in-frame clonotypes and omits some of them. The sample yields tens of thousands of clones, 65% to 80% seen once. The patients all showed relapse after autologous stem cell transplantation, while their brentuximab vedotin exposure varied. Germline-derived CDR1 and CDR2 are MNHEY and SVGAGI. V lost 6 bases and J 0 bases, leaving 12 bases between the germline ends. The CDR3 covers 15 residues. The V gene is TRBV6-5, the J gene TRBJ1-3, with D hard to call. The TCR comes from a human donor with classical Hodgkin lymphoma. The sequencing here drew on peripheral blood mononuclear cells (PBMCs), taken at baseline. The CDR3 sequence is CASRDRPNSGNTIYF. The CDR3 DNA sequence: TGTGCCAGCAGGGACCGGCCCAACTCTGGAAACACCATATATTTT.